This TCR beta chain was obtained from a study of blood T cell repertoires in COVID-19. Overall study context: Samples of COVID-19 (acute and convalescent) were obtained from the United States, Italy and Spain. PBMCs, B-cell-depleted T cells, or T cells provided the cDNA or gDNA that made up the material.

This CDR3 has 16 residues. Germline V gene lookup returns CDR1 SEHNR and CDR2 FQNEAQ (reference sequence). The germline V and J ends were trimmed by 2 bases and 4 bases, with 14 bases remaining between them. As originally analysed: Reference gene primer amplification gave nucleated cell count estimates. Sequenced by immunoSEQ multiplex PCR; TCRdb stores in-frame clones only, minus some. The V and J calls and clone size were taken over from that table, and D and trimming were inferred from the DNA. The table has over 200,000 clones, approximately 91% seen once; the top ten hold approximately 0.7%. The specimen was peripheral blood. V is TRBV7-9 and J is TRBJ2-2, with no clear D. This TCR came from a man aged 40-49 years with acute or convalescent COVID-19. CDR3 residues: CASSLMEAPGTGELFF. CDR3 bases: TGTGCCAGCAGCTTAATGGAAGCCCCGGGCACCGGGGAGCTGTTTTTT.